A selection of T cell receptor beta chains follows, all from one sample in a study of Graves' ophthalmopathy and Graves' hyperthyroidism. TCRdb reprocessed the multiplex PCR reads via MiXCR and lists one record per CDR3 protein. The data contain about 600,000 distinct CDR3 sequences, about two fifths of them singletons. Input material: peripheral blood or thyroid tissue (not recorded which). The receptors come from an adult man with Graves' hyperthyroidism. CDR3s leave out the opening cysteine and the closing phenylalanine or tryptophan.

>TRBJ1-1|TRBV29-1
SVEYPGQYGYTFGSGFWAEAF
>TRBJ1-2|TRBV7-8
ASSLVSQAVNYGYT
>TRBJ1-1|TRBV20-1
SAKILDRAGRNTEAF
>TRBJ1-1|TRBV7-2
ASSWAIGTGNTEAF
>TRBJ2-7|TRBV27
ASRGGGSYEQY
>TRBJ1-5|TRBV3-1
ASSQVNRVRQPQH
>TRBJ2-7|TRBV20-1
SARTSPLSYEQY
>TRBJ1-1|TRBV29-1
SVSRVMDTEAF
>TRBJ1-1|TRBV29-1
SVEGANYNTEAF
>TRBJ1-2|TRBV12-5
ASDSYRGEDGYT
>TRBJ2-1|TRBV24-1
ATSDARANYNEQF
>TRBJ1-1|TRBV19
ASSGGVRTEAF
>TRBJ1-3|TRBV12-3/TRBV12-4
ASSPSGDRDVFGNTIY
>TRBJ1-2|TRBV6-5
ASSTRGTYGYT
>TRBJ2-7|TRBV7-6
ASSVTSGSPDEQY
>TRBJ1-4|TRBV9
ASSVAGYNEKLF
>TRBJ1-5|TRBV20-1
SAARSIYSNHPQH
>TRBJ2-2|TRBV5-4
ASSLGDSNTGELF
>TRBJ1-5|TRBV19
ASREGEQPQH
>TRBJ2-1|TRBV7-9
ASSRLTSGSIGNEQF
>TRBJ1-2|TRBV7-9
ASSLVPNYGYT
>TRBJ1-2|TRBV9
ASSVAGQGAGYT
>TRBJ1-2|TRBV9
ASSRAGTVARYGYT
>TRBJ2-3|TRBV7-2
ASRLGPQPGDTQY
>TRBJ1-5|TRBV2
ASRGLSNQPQH
>TRBJ2-3|TRBV11-2
ASSQAGRADTQY
>TRBJ1-5|TRBV7-9
ASSRSGTGRNQPQH
>TRBJ1-2|TRBV5-8
ASSLLTGRGNYGYT
>TRBJ2-5|TRBV7-2
AWSPSEATSETQY
>TRBJ1-1|TRBV5-1
ASSLAGQILRGTEAF
>TRBJ1-2|TRBV10-3
ASSEADRGYT
>TRBJ2-7|TRBV7-2
ASSLGVLGQAFGEQY
>TRBJ2-7|TRBV20-1
SAPELRTTGQYEQY
>TRBJ1-2|TRBV12-3/TRBV12-4
ASRTQGQDGYT
>TRBJ2-2|TRBV19
ASSKRTENTGELF
>TRBJ1-4|TRBV19
ASSRGRTTNEKLF
>TRBJ2-2|TRBV5-1
ASSFSGNTGELF
>TRBJ2-1|TRBV24-1
ATSDLAGYNEQF
>TRBJ1-2|TRBV10-3
ASRGGHFNYGYT
>TRBJ2-7|TRBV29-1
SVVGTGRAYEQY
>TRBJ1-2|TRBV5-1
ASRPGQGAGYT
>TRBJ1-2|TRBV10-3
AIFERGKGPGGYT
>TRBJ2-6|TRBV20-1
SANSGTAGANVLT
>TRBJ2-2|TRBV24-1
ATSDLRTGTNTGELF
>TRBJ2-7|TRBV29-1
SVGPTGGLDEQY
>TRBJ2-5|TRBV29-1
SVPRGAQETQY
>TRBJ1-4|TRBV15
ATSREGQSGGEKLF
>TRBJ2-7|TRBV15
ATSRRTGGLNSYEQY
>TRBJ1-5|TRBV10-3
AISDPGDNQPQH
>TRBJ2-7|TRBV5-1
ASSLARRGMWSYEQY
>TRBJ2-5|TRBV7-9
ASSFYICSAREYASGTTQETQY
>TRBJ1-4|TRBV12-5
ASGPGQGDEKLF
>TRBJ2-3|TRBV9
ASSPRTGTDTQY
>TRBJ2-7|TRBV7-6
ASSVGSIAGGKSYEQY
>TRBJ2-6|TRBV19
ASSMTVSGANVLT
>TRBJ2-7|TRBV13
ASSLVGQGANDYEQY
>TRBJ2-2|TRBV5-1
ASTQYSNTGGLF